Below, 17 T cell receptor beta chains from the same sample are listed, as sequenced in a study of blood T cell repertoires in COVID-19. The method was immunoSEQ multiplex PCR; TCRdb's version includes in-frame clones alone and lacks a portion of them. The sample carries under 150,000 clones, more than 90% recorded once. The sequenced sample consisted of peripheral blood. The receptors come from a man aged 55 to 70 with COVID-19, enrolled during active disease.

The V call is TRBV18, the J call TRBJ2-7; possibly TRBD2 for D (6 bases). V dropped 3 bases and J dropped 7 bases, with 13 bases sitting between them. Germline V gives CDR1 KGHSH, CDR2 LQKENI. The length of the CDR3 is 13 residues. This chain's CDR3 is CASSPLTREEQYF. DNA for the CDR3: TGTGCCAGCTCACCGTTGACCCGGGAGGAGCAGTACTTC.

The chain joins TRBV3-1 (or the pseudogene TRBV3-2) to TRBJ1-1; D perhaps matches TRBD1 (6 bases). CDR1 and CDR2 (germline): LGHDT, YNNKEL (reference sequence). CDR3 length: 15 amino acids. The V and J ends lost 1 base and 2 bases respectively, with 11 bases between them. The CDR3, as DNA: TGTGCCAGCAGCCAAGGGCTGACAGGTAACACTGAAGCTTTCTTT. Translated: CASSQGLTGNTEAFF.

The chain couples TRBV12-3 or TRBV12-4 to TRBJ1-1; no definite D call. V gave up 7 bases and J gave up 3 bases, with 6 bases separating them. This CDR3 region has 11 residues. As DNA, the CDR3 is TGTGCCAGCACCTCGTACACTGAAGCTTTCTTT. Translated: CASTSYTEAFF.

This clone was seen a single time. This sequence joins TRBV10-3 and TRBJ2-3; 7 nucleotides match TRBD1. Per the germline V gene, CDR1 is ENHRY and CDR2 is SYGVKD. The CDR3 is 15 amino acids. Unmatched junction bases numbered 7, after V lost 4 bases and J lost 3 bases. CDR3 in amino acids: CAISGTGDGTDTQYF. The CDR3 region has the DNA TGTGCCATCAGTGGAACAGGGGATGGGACAGATACGCAGTATTTT.

V usage is TRBV9 and J usage is TRBJ2-2, with TRBD2 as a possible D gene (5 bases). CDR3 length equals 16 residues. V lost 0 bases and J 1 base, leaving 10 bases between the germline ends. The germline V gene encodes CDR1 SGDLS and CDR2 YYNGEE. The CDR3 DNA is TGTGCCAGCAGCGTAGAGGGTGGGAGGAACACCGGGGAGCTGTTTTTT. Translation gives CASSVEGGRNTGELFF.

In its sample, this clone was seen once. This chain uses TRBV4-3 with TRBJ2-1; possibly TRBD1 for D (6 bases). The CDR3 extends over 15 amino acids. The ends were cut back, 0 bases at V and 8 bases at J, with 14 bases in the middle. Germline CDR1 reads LGHNA; CDR2 reads YSLEER. CDR3: CASSQDLGGVYEQFF. The CDR3 nucleotides read TGCGCCAGCAGCCAAGACCTAGGGGGAGTCTATGAGCAGTTCTTC.

The rearrangement links TRBV28 to TRBJ1-2; possible D gene TRBD1, 5 bases. The CDR3 sequence is 13 residues long. Trimming took off 7 bases at V and 6 bases at J, with 15 bases between the two ends. In germline, CDR1 is MDHEN, CDR2 SYDVKM. The CDR3 sequence is CASTPGGIHGYTF. CDR3 nucleotide sequence: TGTGCCAGCACCCCGGGGGGGATCCATGGCTACACCTTC.

This sequence joins TRBV9 and TRBJ2-1; TRBD2 might be the D (6 bases). The germline gives CDR1 SGDLS, CDR2 YYNGEE. The CDR3 totals 15 residues. The V end lost 3 bases, the J end lost 5 bases, and 15 bases lay between the germline ends. The CDR3 region is CASSATSGPHNEQFF. CDR3 nucleotide sequence: TGTGCCAGCAGCGCGACGAGCGGGCCCCACAATGAGCAGTTCTTC.

The rearrangement links TRBV25-1 to TRBJ2-5, with 7 bases aligning to TRBD1. This CDR3 has 16 residues. The trim removed 5 bases at V and 1 base at J, leaving 10 bases unmatched. CDR1 and CDR2 from the germline V gene are MGHDK and SYGVNS. The CDR3 here is CASSPLTGQTQETQYF. In DNA form, the CDR3 reads TGTGCCAGCAGTCCCCTGACAGGGCAGACCCAAGAGACCCAGTACTTC.

The chain couples TRBV27 to TRBJ2-7, with 13 nucleotides matching TRBD2. CDR3 length: 14 residues. CDR1 and CDR2 (germline): MNHEY, SMNVEV (reference sequence). The trim removed 5 bases at V and 5 bases at J, leaving 3 bases unmatched. The CDR3 reads CASSPGTSGNEQYF. DNA for the CDR3: TGTGCCAGCAGTCCCGGGACTAGCGGGAACGAGCAGTACTTC.

In nucleotides, the CDR3 is TGCGCCAGCAGCCCCGTAACAGGGAATCAGCCCCAGCATTTT. Protein: CASSPVTGNQPQHF. V gene TRBV4-1 combines with J gene TRBJ1-5, with D possibly TRBD1 on 6 matching bases. With 4 bases removed from V and 4 bases from J, the gap between germline ends came to 11 bases. Germline V gives CDR1 MGHRA, CDR2 YSYEKL. The CDR3 is 14 residues long.

The chain carries TRBV14 and TRBJ2-7; 8 positions agree with TRBD2. V lost 1 base, J lost 7 bases, and 9 bases stayed unmatched. The germline V gene encodes CDR1 SGHDN and CDR2 FVKESK. This CDR3 region has 15 residues. CDR3: CASSQGLAGRREQYF. CDR3 in DNA: TGTGCCAGCAGCCAAGGTCTAGCGGGCCGGCGGGAGCAGTACTTC.

The chain couples TRBV6-2 or TRBV6-3 to TRBJ2-3; 8 nucleotides line up with TRBD2. The V gene's germline CDR1 is MNHEY and CDR2 SVGEGT. This CDR3 comprises 17 residues. The V and J ends lost 6 bases and 7 bases, in that order; junction bases with no gene match: 18. The CDR3 protein is CASSPSPRTSNGYTQYF. The CDR3 DNA reads TGTGCCAGCAGCCCTTCCCCCCGGACTAGCAATGGATATACGCAGTATTTT.

V gene TRBV5-1 combines with J gene TRBJ2-3; 7 nucleotides line up with TRBD2. V lost 2 bases and J lost 2; bases outside the gene matches: 2. CDR1 is SGHRS, CDR2 YFSETQ, per germline. The CDR3 consists of 14 residues. The CDR3 DNA reads TGCGCCAGCAGCTTAACTAGCGCCACAGATACGCAGTATTTT. This gives the protein CASSLTSATDTQYF.

V and J are TRBV5-8 and TRBJ2-4; the D gene is possibly TRBD1 (5 bases). Germline CDR1 SGHTS, CDR2 YDEGEE. This CDR3 is 17 amino acids long. Deletions cut 4 bases from V and 0 bases from J, with 17 bases between. This chain's CDR3 is CASSKLLGALAKNIQYF. For the CDR3, the DNA is TGTGCCAGCAGCAAGCTTCTTGGGGCACTAGCCAAAAACATTCAGTACTTC.

The chain joins TRBV28 to TRBJ2-7; 8 bases align to TRBD2. Germline V gene data show CDR1 as MDHEN and CDR2 as SYDVKM. The CDR3 covers 18 residues. The junction had 21 bases not matched to a gene; V was cut back by 8 bases and J by 3 bases. The CDR3 region is CASGQGAGGQAGYYEQYF. CDR3 nucleotide sequence: TGTGCCAGCGGTCAAGGGGCGGGGGGCCAAGCCGGATACTACGAGCAGTACTTC.

The chain employs TRBV19 and TRBJ1-2; the D gene is possibly TRBD1 (5 bases). Trimming removed 0 bases from V and 4 bases from J, with 15 bases in between. CDR3 size: 16 residues. Per the germline V gene, CDR1 is LNHDA and CDR2 is SQIVND (reference sequence). The CDR3 loop reads CASSIDGGRRGYGYTF. The CDR3, as DNA: TGTGCCAGTAGTATAGATGGTGGACGGAGGGGCTATGGCTACACCTTC.